This T cell receptor (beta chain) was identified during a study of shared clonotypes between healthy human individuals. Study context: Donors had three CD4 naive, three CD4 memory, two CD8 naive and one CD8 memory plate apiece.

Replicate PCRs from sorted subsets contained roughly 200 ng DNA, which is roughly 30,000 T cell genomes. Data came from immunoSEQ multiplex PCR; TCRdb stores just in-frame clones and leaves some out. This table has roughly 410,000 clones, 90% to 98% appearing once. The healthy adult donors were HIV-negative and reported no recent acute infections or vaccinations. The CDR3 totals 13 residues. Looked up from germline, CDR1 is SQVTM and CDR2 is ANQGSEA. V was pared by 4 bases and J by 3 bases, with 13 bases between. The source is a man in his thirties or forties in good health. The chain joins TRBV29-1 to TRBJ2-7; D might be TRBD1 (5 bases). Sequencing was carried out using memory CD8+ T cells sorted from blood. Specified subset: CD45RO+ cells pooled with CCR7-negative TemRA cells. The CDR3 coding sequence is TGCAGCGTTGCCGCGGACATATACTACGAGCAGTACTTC. This encodes CSVAADIYYEQYF.